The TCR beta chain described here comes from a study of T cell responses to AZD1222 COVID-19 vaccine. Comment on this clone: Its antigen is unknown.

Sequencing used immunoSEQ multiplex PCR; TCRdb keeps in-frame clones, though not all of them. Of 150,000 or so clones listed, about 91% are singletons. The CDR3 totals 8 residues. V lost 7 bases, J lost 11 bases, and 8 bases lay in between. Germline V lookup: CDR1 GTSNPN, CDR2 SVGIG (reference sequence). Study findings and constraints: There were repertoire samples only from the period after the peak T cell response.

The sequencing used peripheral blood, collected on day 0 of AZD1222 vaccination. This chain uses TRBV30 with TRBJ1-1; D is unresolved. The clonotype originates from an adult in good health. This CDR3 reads CALDLAFF. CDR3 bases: TGTGCCTTGGACCTCGCTTTCTTT.